A single sample gave rise to the 18 T cell receptor beta chains below, sequenced in a study of Ad26.COV2.S vaccination and SARS-CoV-2 variants. Profiled with immunoSEQ multiplex PCR; TCRdb holds only in-frame clones, not every one. The repertoire holds about 350,000 clones, with about nine tenths as singletons. Treatment meaning: approximately 18 received Ad26.COV2.S at low or high dose, single or two shots; about 5 received placebo; per-sample allocation not given. Sampling was done on day 63 after the first vaccine or placebo injection. Here the sequenced sample was peripheral blood, taken in a trial of Ad26.COV2.S vaccine versus placebo. Source of these receptors: a person between 18 and 65 years old who received the Ad26.COV2.S COVID-19 vaccine or a placebo.

The chain joins TRBV29-1 to TRBJ1-1; 7 bases map to TRBD1. CDR1 is SQVTM, CDR2 ANQGSEA, per germline. The CDR3 has 13 residues. The junction had 9 bases not matched to a gene; V was cut back by 5 bases and J by 6 bases. CDR3 DNA: TGCAGCGTTTCTTATCGACAGGGCCCTGAAGCTTTCTTT. Protein: CSVSYRQGPEAFF.

This sequence joins TRBV11-3 and TRBJ1-5; tentative D call: TRBD1 (5 bases). The CDR3 runs to 15 residues. V was cut by 0 bases and J by 5 bases, with 11 bases left in between. The V gene's germline CDR1 is SGHNT and CDR2 YENEEA. DNA for the CDR3: TGTGCCAGCAGCTTAGATCTGGGGGGTTATCAGCCCCAGCATTTT. It translates to CASSLDLGGYQPQHF. The variable domain in full, with the rest retrieved from reference TRBV11-3 and TRBJ1-5, is EAGVVQSPRYKIIEKKQPVAFWCNPISGHNTLYWYLQNLGQGPELLIRYENEEAVDDSQLPKDRFSAERLKGVDSTLKIQPAELGDSAVYLCASSLDLGGYQPQHFGDGTRLSIL.

For the CDR3, the DNA is TGTGCCAGCAGTTACTCGGCGGGGCGTAACTATGGCTACACCTTC. Translated: CASSYSAGRNYGYTF. The genes are TRBV6-5 and TRBJ1-2; perhaps TRBD1 as D (5 bases). Trimming took off 0 bases at V and 1 base at J, with 9 bases between the two ends. The CDR3 spans 15 residues. CDR1 is MNHEY, CDR2 SVGAGI, per germline.

This clone was seen a handful of times. This chain uses TRBV3-1 (or the pseudogene TRBV3-2) with TRBJ1-6; 8 bases map to TRBD1. There are 18 residues in the CDR3. Per the germline V gene, CDR1 is LGHDT and CDR2 is YNNKEL (reference sequence). After removal of 1 base from V and 6 bases from J, the junction contained 11 bases not matched to a gene. The CDR3 bases are TGTGCCAGCAGCCAAGGGCGGGACAGGTTTTCCCTTAATTCACCCCTCCACTTT. The encoded protein is CASSQGRDRFSLNSPLHF.

The chain employs TRBV11-2 and TRBJ2-7; the match to TRBD1 covers 8 bases. The CDR3 is 17 amino acids. CDR1 SGHAT and CDR2 FQNNGV come from the germline V gene. The V gene end was trimmed by 1 base and the J gene end by 0 bases; junction bases not matched to a gene: 8. CDR3 sequence: CASSLALTGGSSYEQYF. The CDR3 DNA reads as TGTGCCAGCAGCTTAGCTCTTACAGGGGGGAGCTCCTACGAGCAGTACTTC.

This clone was seen a few times. The chain couples TRBV4-2 to TRBJ2-7; 8 bases fit TRBD1. In germline, CDR1 is LGHNA, CDR2 YNFKEQ. With 4 bases clipped from V and 7 bases from J, the junction kept 6 bases outside the gene matches. The CDR3 consists of 13 residues. The CDR3 coding sequence is TGTGCCAGCAGCCTTGCACAGGGGGGAGAGCAGTACTTC. Translated, it gives CASSLAQGGEQYF.

The V gene is TRBV5-1, the J gene TRBJ2-2; 7 positions match TRBD1. Germline V gene data show CDR1 as SGHRS and CDR2 as YFSETQ. The CDR3 sequence is 15 residues long. V lost 3 bases, J lost 5 bases, and 7 bases stayed unmatched. CDR3 in amino acids: CASSYDRVGTGELFF. In nucleotides, the CDR3 is TGCGCCAGCAGCTACGACAGGGTGGGGACCGGGGAGCTGTTTTTT. The full variable domain, rest sourced from reference TRBV5-1 and TRBJ2-2, is KAGVTQTPRYLIKTRGQQVTLSCSPISGHRSVSWYQQTPGQGLQFLFEYFSETQRNKGNFPGRFSGRQFSNSRSEMNVSTLELGDSALYLCASSYDRVGTGELFFGEGSRLTVL.

The chain carries TRBV27 and TRBJ1-2, with D perhaps matching TRBD1 (6 bases). The V gene's germline CDR1 is MNHEY and CDR2 SMNVEV (reference sequence). Trimming removed 3 bases from V and 0 bases from J, with 20 bases in between. The CDR3 runs to 18 residues. The CDR3 region is CASSFRAAGALSNYGYTF. The CDR3 DNA reads TGTGCCAGCAGTTTTAGGGCAGCGGGGGCCCTTTCTAACTATGGCTACACCTTC.

The chain carries TRBV9 and TRBJ1-2; 8 bases agree with TRBD1. CDR1 SGDLS and CDR2 YYNGEE come from the germline V gene. V trimming: 4 bases; J trimming: 3 bases; junction bases outside the gene matches: 8. The CDR3 is made up of 15 amino acids. In DNA, the CDR3 is TGTGCCAGCAGCAAACCGGGACAGGCGCACTATGGCTACACCTTC. Residues: CASSKPGQAHYGYTF. Full variable domain (rest looked up from reference TRBV9 and TRBJ1-2): DSGVTQTPKHLITATGQRVTLRCSPRSGDLSVYWYQQSLDQGLQFLIQYYNGEERAKGNILERFSAQQFPDLHSELNLSSLELGDSALYFCASSKPGQAHYGYTFGSGTRLTVV.

This chain links TRBV30 with TRBJ2-1; D assignment may be TRBD1 or TRBD2 (6 bases each). CDR3 length: 16 amino acids. Trimming shortened V by 2 bases and J by 4 bases, and 18 bases separated the two germline ends. Per germline, CDR1 GTSNPN and CDR2 SVGIG (reference sequence). CDR3 amino acids: CAWSSPGDSIYNEQFF. In DNA, the CDR3 is TGTGCCTGGAGTTCCCCAGGGGACTCTATATACAATGAGCAGTTCTTC.

A single count supports this clone. The V and J genes are TRBV6-5 and TRBJ1-4; the D is unclear. The germline V gene encodes CDR1 MNHEY and CDR2 SVGAGI. The CDR3 contains 15 residues. The V end was cut by 6 bases, the J end by 1 base, with 12 bases between. The CDR3 is CASSPFGGTNEKLFF. CDR3 DNA sequence: TGTGCCAGCAGCCCCTTTGGAGGAACTAATGAAAAACTGTTTTTT.

The rearrangement joins TRBV11-2 to TRBJ2-1, with D hard to call. Germline lookup yields CDR1 SGHAT and CDR2 FQNNGV. The CDR3 is 12 residues long. V was clipped by 8 bases and J by 8 bases, with 13 bases between them. For the CDR3, the DNA is TGTGCCAGCCGCAATGAGTGGGATGAGCAGTTCTTC. Amino acids: CASRNEWDEQFF.

The rearrangement uses TRBV7-6 and TRBJ2-2, with 7 bases fitting TRBD1. The CDR3 is 17 residues long. V lost 5 bases, J lost 5 bases, and 14 bases stayed unmatched. Germline loops: CDR1 SGHVS, CDR2 FNYEAQ. The CDR3 loop reads CASSPTRGGTLTGELFF. CDR3 coding DNA: TGTGCCAGCAGCCCTACCAGAGGGGGCACCCTAACCGGGGAGCTGTTTTTT.

The chain recombines TRBV2 with TRBJ2-1; D is tentatively TRBD1 or TRBD2 (5 bases each). The V and J ends lost 2 bases and 8 bases respectively, with 7 bases between them. CDR1 and CDR2 from the germline V gene are SNHLY and FYNNEI. The CDR3 has 12 residues. CDR3 nucleotides: TGTGCCAGCAGTGAAAGGGGAGATGAGCAGTTCTTC. This sequence encodes CASSERGDEQFF.

The rearrangement uses TRBV7-8 and TRBJ2-7; D is tentatively TRBD1 or TRBD2 (5 bases each). V was cut by 5 bases and J by 3 bases, with 23 bases left in between. The germline V gene encodes CDR1 SGHVS and CDR2 FQNEAQ. CDR3 length: 17 residues. In nucleotides, the CDR3 is TGTGCCAGCAGCGTGGGACCTGCCACCTCCTACTACTACGAGCAGTACTTC. This encodes CASSVGPATSYYYEQYF.

The V and J genes are TRBV19 and TRBJ1-2; tentative D call: TRBD1 (6 bases). Germline V gene data show CDR1 as LNHDA and CDR2 as SQIVND (reference sequence). The CDR3 length is 15 residues. V lost 5 bases, J lost 2 bases, and 15 bases lay in between. The CDR3 here is CASSLGHSLNYGYTF. In nucleotides, the CDR3 is TGTGCCAGTAGTTTGGGACATAGCTTAAACTATGGCTACACCTTC.

This sequence joins TRBV6-5 and TRBJ2-3; D remains unclear. CDR3 length equals 14 residues. Trimming shortened V by 8 bases and J by 2 bases, and 14 bases separated the two germline ends. Germline V CDR1 and CDR2: MNHEY, SVGAGI. Here the CDR3 DNA reads TGTGCCAGCCGACCCCGGGTTTCCACAGATACGCAGTATTTT. This sequence encodes CASRPRVSTDTQYF.

The rearrangement joins TRBV21-1 to TRBJ1-4. TRBV21-1 is a pseudogene locus. The CDR3 contains 16 residues. In nucleotides, the CDR3 is TGTGCCAGCAGCCCGCGCCCCGGGACTACATATGAAAAACTGTTTTTT. It yields the protein CASSPRPGTTYEKLFF.